These T cell receptor beta chains were read from a single sample in a study of T-cell reconstitution after alpha-beta-depleted transplantation in children. TCRdb used MiXCR to reprocess the PCR reads, holding one entry per CDR3 protein. This repertoire shows roughly 350,000 distinct CDR3 sequences, roughly 15% found once; its top ten account for 35% to 50%. This specimen was PBMCs, mostly from graft donor cells, taken 360 days after TCRalphabeta/CD19-depleted stem cell transplant. The origin of the receptors is a male patient aged 2 to 9 who had a stem cell transplant for acute lymphoblastic leukemia, so the T cells may come from the graft donor. CDR3s leave out the opening cysteine and the closing phenylalanine or tryptophan. The order of the fields is V gene, J gene, CDR3 protein.

TRBV5-1	TRBJ2-3	ASKWDSSRASTDTQY
TRBV7-8	TRBJ2-7	ASSPTKDLLLYEQY
TRBV24-1	TRBJ2-2	ATSAVGTSGTNTGELF
TRBV7-9	TRBJ2-4	ASSPQFLTKNIQY
TRBV12-3/TRBV12-4	TRBJ2-1	ASSRQGLAQNNEQF
TRBV20-1	TRBJ2-1	SAWDLTFNEQF
TRBV27	TRBJ2-5	ASSPHISGRETQY
TRBV5-1	TRBJ1-3	ASSLVPKSSGNTIY
TRBV9	TRBJ2-7	ASSVEDPYEQY
TRBV10-3	TRBJ2-1	AISESGWLAGLSEQF
TRBV12-3/TRBV12-4	TRBJ2-2	ASNNRDLTQKNTGELF
TRBV7-9	TRBJ2-5	ASSLAGRTLRETQY
TRBV18	TRBJ2-2	ASVDYSTNTGELF
TRBV12-3/TRBV12-4	TRBJ2-7	ASSQQVRLADSYEQY
TRBV4-1	TRBJ2-1	ASSQDRDSYNEQF
TRBV4-1	TRBJ2-1	ASSQEGARF
TRBV11-2	TRBJ1-1	ASRKDRANTEAF
TRBV29-1	TRBJ2-1	SVEAGLGDSYNEQF
TRBV10-3	TRBJ2-3	AISVGEGVSPDTQY
TRBV12-3/TRBV12-4	TRBJ2-1	ASSFWVGSRVSNEQF
TRBV4-2	TRBJ1-1	ASSQTGVEAF
TRBV15	TRBJ2-7	ATSGGLGSSYEQY
TRBV29-1	TRBJ2-1	SVGRGQDEQF
TRBV7-6	TRBJ2-2	ASQGEDYTGELF
TRBV29-1	TRBJ2-1	SVTLADPSYNEQF
TRBV7-8	TRBJ1-5	ASSLGVNNQPQH
TRBV19	TRBJ2-1	ASSIVGSHNEQF
TRBV7-6	TRBJ2-7	ASSLSGTGPYEQY
TRBV27	TRBJ2-1	ASSPKQGNEQF
TRBV7-8	TRBJ2-5	ASNLATSQETQY
TRBV27	TRBJ2-7	ASSLAFIGEQY
TRBV12-3/TRBV12-4	TRBJ1-6	ASSLPGGHHSPLH
TRBV28	TRBJ2-7	ASSSLTGTSGSLDYEQY
TRBV6-2/TRBV6-3	TRBJ2-1	ASSYSVELGDPFYNEQF
TRBV29-1	TRBJ2-1	SVEAPLLGHEQF
TRBV20-1	TRBJ2-7	SARAQGAWEQY
TRBV27	TRBJ2-3	ASRLAGEADTQY
TRBV6-5	TRBJ1-2	ASSLLQGRDYGYT
TRBV10-3	TRBJ2-7	AISVTGSLDEQY
TRBV7-2	TRBJ2-7	AILLSGEYEQY
TRBV7-9	TRBJ2-3	ASSLEGTVYTDTQY
TRBV28	TRBJ2-5	ASSRQTSSRGTQY
TRBV7-3	TRBJ2-3	ASSPIVGDTQY
TRBV7-2	TRBJ2-7	ASSQTGGWYEQY
TRBV5-6	TRBJ1-1	ASSSYLEAF
TRBV7-2	TRBJ2-1	ASSLAGASGVYNEQF